These 30 T cell receptor beta chains originate from one sample sequenced in a study of cytomegalovirus exposure and HLA in healthy donors. PCR employed 60 Vbeta and 13 Jbeta primers. Clones were read by immunoSEQ multiplex PCR, and TCRdb kept only the in-frame ones, dropping some. The table records about 190,000 clones, more than 80% of them present only once. Sequencing used PBMCs. These receptors were collected from a boy between 10 and 17 years old in good health and CMV-seronegative.

The J gene is TRBJ1-5, the V gene TRBV10-3; possibly TRBD1 for D (5 bases). The CDR3 has 15 amino acids. Germline V gene data show CDR1 as ENHRY and CDR2 as SYGVKD. V was pared by 11 bases and J by 2 bases, with 19 bases between. Here the CDR3 reads CAVWAGRNGNQPQHF. Written as DNA, the CDR3 is TGTGCCGTTTGGGCAGGGAGGAATGGCAATCAGCCCCAGCATTTT.

CDR3 coding DNA: TGCGCCAGCAGCTTTATCGCCGGGGACTATGGCTACACCTTC. Translation gives CASSFIAGDYGYTF. The chain uses TRBV5-1 and TRBJ1-2, with unresolved D. V dropped 2 bases and J dropped 3 bases, with 11 bases sitting between them. Germline CDR1 reads SGHRS; CDR2 reads YFSETQ. The CDR3 sequence is 14 residues long.

V gene TRBV4-1 combines with J gene TRBJ1-2; D not resolved. The germline gives CDR1 MGHRA, CDR2 YSYEKL. The CDR3 is 12 residues long. V lost 4 bases, J lost 8 bases, and 11 bases lay in between. The chain's CDR3 is CASSPPGEGYTF. Written as DNA, the CDR3 is TGCGCCAGCAGCCCCCCTGGGGAGGGCTACACCTTC.

The sample holds a few counts of this clone. The rearrangement joins TRBV18 to TRBJ1-2; perhaps TRBD1 as D (5 bases). Germline V lookup: CDR1 KGHSH, CDR2 LQKENI. V lost 3 bases, J lost 0 bases, and 11 bases lay in between. The CDR3 covers 15 residues. CDR3 in DNA: TGTGCCAGCTCACCGGGGCGTACGACTAACTATGGCTACACCTTC. It yields the protein CASSPGRTTNYGYTF.

This clone was counted once. The chain employs TRBV6-6 and TRBJ1-1; possibly TRBD1 for D (6 bases). The CDR3 is 13 amino acids. Germline CDR1 and CDR2: MNHNY and SVGAGI (reference sequence). Between the trimmed V and J ends, which lost 2 bases and 11 bases, there was a span of 15 bases. This CDR3 is CASSYRGGREAFF. CDR3 DNA: TGTGCCAGCAGTTACAGGGGGGGCAGGGAGGCTTTCTTT.

This clone is a singleton in its sample. The chain couples TRBV7-8 to TRBJ2-3, with a weak D call TRBD1 (5 bases). V was shortened by 1 base and J by 0 bases, with 14 bases between the two germline ends. Germline-derived CDR1 and CDR2 are SGHVS and FQNEAQ. The CDR3 length is 17 residues. The CDR3 DNA reads as TGTGCCAGCAGCTTAGAGAGACAGACGCCTAGCACAGATACGCAGTATTTT. Its protein is CASSLERQTPSTDTQYF.

The rearrangement uses TRBV7-9 and TRBJ1-1; D may be TRBD1 (6 bases). This CDR3 region has 18 residues. Trimming took off 2 bases at V and 4 bases at J, with 23 bases between the two ends. Germline V gene lookup returns CDR1 SEHNR and CDR2 FQNEAQ (reference sequence). In DNA form, the CDR3 reads TGTGCCAGCAGCTTACTCGTGCGGGGAAGGGGGGGATTCACTGAAGCTTTCTTT. Translating it yields CASSLLVRGRGGFTEAFF.

This chain joins TRBV7-2 and TRBJ1-2, with 9 bases fitting TRBD1. The CDR3 is made up of 16 amino acids. Germline assignment: CDR1 SGHTA and CDR2 FQGNSA. Trimming at V came to 5 bases and at J to 5 bases, leaving 12 bases not matched to a gene. The CDR3 DNA reads TGTGCCAGCAGCCCTGACGGACAGGGGCTTTATTATGGCTACACCTTC. Amino acid sequence: CASSPDGQGLYYGYTF.

The chain carries TRBV5-1 and TRBJ1-2, with 7 positions matching TRBD1. V shed 2 bases and J 4 bases; nucleotides not matched to a gene: 8. The germline CDR1 and CDR2 sequences are SGHRS and YFSETQ. The CDR3 has 15 residues. The CDR3 here is CASSFFPGQIYGYTF. As DNA, the CDR3 is TGCGCCAGCAGCTTTTTTCCGGGACAGATCTATGGCTACACCTTC. Full variable domain (outside the CDR3, taken from reference TRBV5-1 and TRBJ1-2): KAGVTQTPRYLIKTRGQQVTLSCSPISGHRSVSWYQQTPGQGLQFLFEYFSETQRNKGNFPGRFSGRQFSNSRSEMNVSTLELGDSALYLCASSFFPGQIYGYTFGSGTRLTVV.

As concerns this clone: The sample carries other DNA sequences with the same CDR3. The chain links TRBV11-3 to TRBJ2-3; a possible D gene is TRBD1 (5 bases). The CDR3 has 15 residues. Germline lookup yields CDR1 SGHNT and CDR2 YENEEA. V lost 1 base, J lost 2 bases, and 10 bases lay in between. The CDR3 DNA is TGTGCCAGCAGCTTAGGTTCGACAGTCACAGATACGCAGTATTTT. It translates to CASSLGSTVTDTQYF.

The chain is built from TRBV5-1 and TRBJ2-5; 8 nucleotides agree with TRBD2. The CDR3 contains 16 residues. V lost 0 bases and J lost 1; bases outside the gene matches: 5. Germline V CDR1 and CDR2: SGHRS, YFSETQ. The CDR3 sequence: CASSLGVAGSQETQYF. The CDR3 DNA reads as TGCGCCAGCAGCTTGGGGGTAGCGGGGTCCCAAGAGACCCAGTACTTC.

V and J are TRBV11-3 and TRBJ1-1; the D is unclear. V was cut by 5 bases and J by 1 base, with 8 bases left in between. The CDR3 is 13 residues long. The germline V gene encodes CDR1 SGHNT and CDR2 YENEEA. The CDR3 spells CASSAGRNTEAFF. CDR3 DNA: TGTGCCAGCAGCGCCGGGAGGAACACTGAAGCTTTCTTT.

This clone was observed once. The V and J genes are TRBV5-8 and TRBJ1-4; perhaps TRBD1 as D (5 bases). Germline V gives CDR1 SGHTS, CDR2 YDEGEE. Trimming took off 4 bases at V and 6 bases at J, with 10 bases between the two ends. The CDR3 runs to 13 residues. CDR3 region: CASSPGGDEKLFF. CDR3 DNA sequence: TGTGCCAGCAGCCCCGGGGGGGATGAAAAACTGTTTTTT.

The chain couples TRBV4-1 to TRBJ2-5, with TRBD2 identical over 10 bases. Germline CDR1 is MGHRA and CDR2 is YSYEKL. With 4 bases clipped from V and 3 bases from J, the junction kept 11 bases outside the gene matches. This CDR3 contains 17 residues. CDR3 in amino acids: CASSPTFEREGEETQYF. The CDR3 nucleotides read TGCGCCAGCAGCCCAACCTTTGAGCGGGAGGGCGAAGAGACCCAGTACTTC.

This clone was detected a few times. The rearrangement links TRBV27 to TRBJ2-1, with D possibly matching TRBD2 (7 bases). The V end was cut by 5 bases, the J end by 0 bases, with 11 bases between. Per germline, CDR1 MNHEY and CDR2 SMNVEV (reference sequence). The length of the CDR3 is 15 residues. CDR3 protein: CASSGQRGSYNEQFF. The CDR3 region has the DNA TGTGCCAGCAGTGGACAGCGGGGCTCCTACAATGAGCAGTTCTTC.

There are a few counts of this clone. This chain uses TRBV6-1 with TRBJ1-5; the D is unclear. In germline, CDR1 is MNHNS, CDR2 SASEGT. CDR3 length equals 13 residues. Between the trimmed V and J ends, which lost 3 bases and 6 bases, there was a span of 9 bases. CDR3 amino acids: CASSETSTQPQHF. The CDR3 DNA sequence: TGTGCCAGCAGTGAGACATCTACTCAGCCCCAGCATTTT.

This chain links TRBV4-2 with TRBJ1-2; 11 nucleotides align to TRBD1. The CDR3 runs 15 residues. V trimming: 7 bases; J trimming: 8 bases; junction bases outside the gene matches: 12. Germline CDR1 is LGHNA and CDR2 is YNFKEQ. The CDR3 loop is CASNPGQGASRGYTF. The CDR3 nucleotides read TGTGCCAGCAACCCTGGACAGGGGGCCTCCAGGGGCTACACCTTC.

The chain is built from TRBV4-1 and TRBJ2-7; 9 bases line up with TRBD2. The V gene end was trimmed by 6 bases and the J gene end by 2 bases; junction bases not matched to a gene: 8. The CDR3 sequence is 15 residues long. Germline V gene sequence: CDR1 MGHRA, CDR2 YSYEKL. DNA for the CDR3: TGCGCCAGCAGTATCCTAGCGGGGTCGACCTACGAGCAGTACTTC. Residues: CASSILAGSTYEQYF.

This clone has only one observation. The chain uses TRBV14 and TRBJ2-1; 9 bases fit TRBD1. V was clipped by 1 base and J by 1 base; unmatched bases: 2. CDR3 length equals 16 residues. CDR1 and CDR2 from the germline V gene are SGHDN and FVKESK. CDR3 nucleotides: TGTGCCAGCAGCCAAGCGGACAGGGGATCCTACAATGAGCAGTTCTTC. Amino acids: CASSQADRGSYNEQFF.

The chain combines TRBV19 with TRBJ2-3; the match to TRBD2 covers 10 bases. V gave up 7 bases and J gave up 5 bases; unmatched junction bases: 12. In germline, CDR1 is LNHDA, CDR2 SQIVND (reference sequence). CDR3 length: 16 amino acids. CDR3 sequence (DNA): TGTGCCAGTATGCACCAACTAGCGGGAAACGGAGATACGCAGTATTTT. Protein product: CASMHQLAGNGDTQYF. Drawing the rest from reference TRBV19 and TRBJ2-3, the complete variable domain is DGGITQSPKYLFRKEGQNVTLSCEQNLNHDAMYWYRQDPGQGLRLIYYSQIVNDFQKGDIAEGYSVSREKKESFPLTVTSAQKNPTAFYLCASMHQLAGNGDTQYFGPGTRLTVL.

The chain has TRBV19 and TRBJ1-4, with 10 bases matching TRBD1. From germline, CDR1 is LNHDA and CDR2 SQIVND (reference sequence). The CDR3 loop spans 15 amino acids. Trimming cost V 4 bases and J 8 bases; bases outside gene matches: 7. The CDR3 is CASSTTGGEGEKLFF. DNA for the CDR3: TGTGCCAGTAGTACGACAGGGGGCGAAGGAGAAAAACTGTTTTTT.

This clone was observed many times. The rearrangement uses TRBV6-6 and TRBJ2-1; no reliable D call. Germline V lookup: CDR1 MNHNY, CDR2 SVGAGI (reference sequence). V lost 6 bases, J lost 9 bases, and 6 bases lay in between. The CDR3 length is 10 residues. The CDR3 protein is CASSFPEQFF. The CDR3 DNA is TGTGCCAGCAGCTTCCCTGAGCAGTTCTTC.

V and J are TRBV7-9 and TRBJ2-1; 11 nucleotides line up with TRBD2. CDR1 is SEHNR and CDR2 is FQNEAQ in the germline V gene (reference sequence). The CDR3 consists of 11 residues. V was pared by 4 bases and J by 14 bases, with 1 base of the junction left unmatched. CDR3 sequence reads: CASSSGLAEFF. The CDR3 bases are TGTGCCAGCAGCTCGGGACTAGCGGAGTTCTTC.

The rearrangement uses TRBV5-4 and TRBJ2-7, with TRBD1 as a possible D gene (5 bases). From germline, CDR1 is SGHNT and CDR2 YYREEE (reference sequence). The CDR3 contains 14 residues. Trimming removed 1 base at V and 6 bases at J, with 14 bases between. The CDR3, as DNA: TGTGCCAGCAGCTTGATCTCAGGGTTGTCCGAGCAGTACTTC. Translating it yields CASSLISGLSEQYF.

The V and J genes are TRBV6-5 and TRBJ1-1; D may be TRBD1 (5 bases). Germline V gives CDR1 MNHEY, CDR2 SVGAGI. The CDR3 extends over 14 amino acids. V lost 2 bases, J lost 1 base, and 8 bases lay in between. CDR3 amino acids: CASSYDRTNTEAFF. In DNA form, the CDR3 reads TGTGCCAGCAGTTACGACAGAACGAACACTGAAGCTTTCTTT.

The sample holds one count of this clone. V gene TRBV7-9 combines with J gene TRBJ2-3, with 11 nucleotides matching TRBD2. The CDR3 covers 14 residues. Per germline, CDR1 SEHNR and CDR2 FQNEAQ (reference sequence). V lost 8 bases, J lost 4 bases, and 5 bases stayed unmatched. For the CDR3, the DNA is TGTGCCAGCGGGGTAGCGGGGGGGTCAGATACGCAGTATTTT. It yields the protein CASGVAGGSDTQYF.

V usage is TRBV30 and J usage is TRBJ2-7; unclear D gene. Germline lookup yields CDR1 GTSNPN and CDR2 SVGIG (reference sequence). The CDR3 is made up of 13 amino acids. V was clipped by 2 bases and J by 7 bases, with 15 bases between them. Written as DNA, the CDR3 is TGTGCCTGGAGTTACTCGCGGAGCCGGGAGCAGTACTTC. Its protein product is CAWSYSRSREQYF.

This rearrangement joins TRBV30 to TRBJ2-7; D call uncertain. The V and J ends lost 4 bases and 0 bases respectively, with 13 bases between them. Germline V CDR1 and CDR2: GTSNPN, SVGIG (reference sequence). The CDR3 is 14 amino acids. The CDR3: CAWKSQRSSYEQYF. The CDR3 nucleotides are TGTGCCTGGAAGTCTCAGCGATCCTCCTACGAGCAGTACTTC.

V usage is TRBV10-3 and J usage is TRBJ2-5; TRBD2 aligns across 9 bases. V shed 0 bases, J shed 5 bases, and the junction held 4 bases outside the gene matches. The CDR3 sequence is 15 residues long. Germline CDR1 is ENHRY and CDR2 is SYGVKD. The CDR3 bases are TGTGCCATCAGTGAGTCTAGCGGGGGCGCGGAGACCCAGTACTTC. It is translated as CAISESSGGAETQYF.

The rearrangement joins TRBV19 to TRBJ1-5, with D unresolved. This CDR3 spans 14 amino acids. The germline V gene has CDR1 LNHDA and CDR2 SQIVND (reference sequence). V lost 3 bases to trimming and J lost 7 bases, with 13 bases between them. The CDR3 is CASSIPGFYQPQHF. The CDR3 bases are TGTGCCAGTAGTATCCCAGGATTTTACCAGCCCCAGCATTTT.